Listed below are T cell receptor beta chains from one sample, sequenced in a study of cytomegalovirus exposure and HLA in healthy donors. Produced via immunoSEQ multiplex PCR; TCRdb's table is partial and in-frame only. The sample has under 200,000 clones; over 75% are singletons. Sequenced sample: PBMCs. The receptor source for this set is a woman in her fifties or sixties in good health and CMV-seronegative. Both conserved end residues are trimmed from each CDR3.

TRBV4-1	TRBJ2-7	ASSQALAGVYEQY
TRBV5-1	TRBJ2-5	ASSLRETQY
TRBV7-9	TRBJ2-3	ASSPGTSGNTDTQY
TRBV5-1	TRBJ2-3	ASSDMQGVVDTQY
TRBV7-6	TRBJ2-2	ASSQGGALERSGELF
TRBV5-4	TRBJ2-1	ASSLGLGYEQF
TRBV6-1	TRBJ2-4	ASWGDDKNIQY
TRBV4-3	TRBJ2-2	ASSPGLLKGTGELF
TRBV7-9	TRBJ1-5	ASSFGTGGKRSNQPQH
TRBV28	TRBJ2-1	ASSQGAIINEQF
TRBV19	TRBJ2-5	ASSRRPGLVRKETQY
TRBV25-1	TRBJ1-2	ASSEGGEGYT
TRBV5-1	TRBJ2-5	ASSLGTSGIAGTQY
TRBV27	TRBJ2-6	AKSASGRYSGANVLT
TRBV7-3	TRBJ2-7	ASSVTGGADEQY
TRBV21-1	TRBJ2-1	ASIWTSGRHSSYNEQF
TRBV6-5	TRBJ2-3	ASRADTQY
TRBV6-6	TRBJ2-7	ASSYGNRDRGHEQY